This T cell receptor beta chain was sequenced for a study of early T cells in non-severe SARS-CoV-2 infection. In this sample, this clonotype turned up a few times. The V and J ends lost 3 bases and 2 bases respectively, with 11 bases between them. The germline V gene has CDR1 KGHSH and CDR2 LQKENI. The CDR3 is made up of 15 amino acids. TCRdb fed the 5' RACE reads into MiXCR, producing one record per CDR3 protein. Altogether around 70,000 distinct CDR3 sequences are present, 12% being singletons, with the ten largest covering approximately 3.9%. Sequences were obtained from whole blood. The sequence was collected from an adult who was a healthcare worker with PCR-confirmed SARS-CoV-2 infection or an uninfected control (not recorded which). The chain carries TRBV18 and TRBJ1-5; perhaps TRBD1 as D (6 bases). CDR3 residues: CASSPQGNRNQPQHF. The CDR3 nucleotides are TGTGCCAGCTCACCCCAGGGGAATCGCAATCAGCCCCAGCATTTT.